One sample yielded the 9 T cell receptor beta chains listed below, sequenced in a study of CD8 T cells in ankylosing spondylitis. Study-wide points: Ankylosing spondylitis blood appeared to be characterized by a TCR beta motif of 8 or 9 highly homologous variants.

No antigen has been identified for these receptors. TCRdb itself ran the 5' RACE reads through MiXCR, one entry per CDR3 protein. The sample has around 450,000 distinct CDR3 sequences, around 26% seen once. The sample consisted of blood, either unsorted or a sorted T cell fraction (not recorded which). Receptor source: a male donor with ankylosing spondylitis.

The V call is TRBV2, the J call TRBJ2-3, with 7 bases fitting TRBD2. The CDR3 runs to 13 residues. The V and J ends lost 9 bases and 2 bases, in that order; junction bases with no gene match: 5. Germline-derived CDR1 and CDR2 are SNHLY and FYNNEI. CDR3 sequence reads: CASQRGVTDTQYF. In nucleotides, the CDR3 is TGTGCCAGTCAACGGGGGGTCACAGATACGCAGTATTTT. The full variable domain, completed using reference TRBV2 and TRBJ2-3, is EPEVTQTPSHQVTQMGQEVILRCVPISNHLYFYWYRQILGQKVEFLVSFYNNEISEKSEIFDDQFSVERPDGSNFTLKIRSTKLEDSAMYFCASQRGVTDTQYFGPGTRLTVL.

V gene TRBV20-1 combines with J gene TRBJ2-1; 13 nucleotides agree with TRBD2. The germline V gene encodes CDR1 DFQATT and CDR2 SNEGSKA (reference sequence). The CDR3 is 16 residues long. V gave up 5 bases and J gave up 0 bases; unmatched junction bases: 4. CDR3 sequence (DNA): TGCAGTGCTGACCGGACTAGCGGGAGCTCCTACAATGAGCAGTTCTTC. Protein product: CSADRTSGSSYNEQFF.

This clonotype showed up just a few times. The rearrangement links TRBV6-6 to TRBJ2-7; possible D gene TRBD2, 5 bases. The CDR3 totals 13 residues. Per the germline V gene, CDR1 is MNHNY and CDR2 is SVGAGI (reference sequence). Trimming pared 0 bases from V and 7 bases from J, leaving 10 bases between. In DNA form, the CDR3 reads TGTGCCAGCAGTTACTCCGGGGTCCCGGAGCAGTACTTC. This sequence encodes CASSYSGVPEQYF.

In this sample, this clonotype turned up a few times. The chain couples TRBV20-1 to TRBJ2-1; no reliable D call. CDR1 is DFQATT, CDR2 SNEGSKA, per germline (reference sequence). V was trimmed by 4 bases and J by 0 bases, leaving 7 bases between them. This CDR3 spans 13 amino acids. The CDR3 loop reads CSANGGSYNEQFF. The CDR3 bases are TGCAGTGCTAACGGTGGCTCCTACAATGAGCAGTTCTTC.

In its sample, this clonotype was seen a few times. CDR3 sequence reads: CASRAGGSGTDTQYF. DNA for the CDR3: TGTGCCAGCAGGGCCGGCGGCTCCGGAACAGATACGCAGTATTTT. V usage is TRBV12-3 or TRBV12-4 and J usage is TRBJ2-3, with unresolved D. Trimming pared 6 bases from V and 3 bases from J, leaving 16 bases between. CDR3 length: 15 amino acids.

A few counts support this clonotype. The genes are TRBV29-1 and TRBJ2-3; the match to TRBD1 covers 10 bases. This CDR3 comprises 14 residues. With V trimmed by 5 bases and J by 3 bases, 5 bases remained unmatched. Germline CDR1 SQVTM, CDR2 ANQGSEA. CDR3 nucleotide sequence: TGCAGCGTTAGGACAGGGGGTTGGACAGATACGCAGTATTTT. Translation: CSVRTGGWTDTQYF.

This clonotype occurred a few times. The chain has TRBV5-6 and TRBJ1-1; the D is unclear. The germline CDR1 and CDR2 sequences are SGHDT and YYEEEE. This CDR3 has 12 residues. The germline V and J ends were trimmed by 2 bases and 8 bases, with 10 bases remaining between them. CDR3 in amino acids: CASSFRGGEAFF. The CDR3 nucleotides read TGTGCCAGCAGCTTCCGGGGAGGGGAAGCTTTCTTT. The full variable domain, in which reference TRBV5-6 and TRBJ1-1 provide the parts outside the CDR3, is DAGVTQSPTHLIKTRGQQVTLRCSPKSGHDTVSWYQQALGQGPQFIFQYYEEEERQRGNFPDRFSGHQFPNYSSELNVNALLLGDSALYLCASSFRGGEAFFGQGTRLTVV.

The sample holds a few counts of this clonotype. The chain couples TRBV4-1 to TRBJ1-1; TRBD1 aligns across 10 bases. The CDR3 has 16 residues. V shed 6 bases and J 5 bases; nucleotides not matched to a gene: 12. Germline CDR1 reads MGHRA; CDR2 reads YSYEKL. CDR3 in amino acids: CASRPTWTGGDTEAFF. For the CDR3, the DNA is TGCGCCAGCAGGCCGACCTGGACAGGGGGGGATACTGAAGCTTTCTTT.

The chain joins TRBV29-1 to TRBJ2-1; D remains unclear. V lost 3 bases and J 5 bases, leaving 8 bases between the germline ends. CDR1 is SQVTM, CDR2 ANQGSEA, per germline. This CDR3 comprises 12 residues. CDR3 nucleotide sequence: TGCAGCGTTGAGAAGGGAAACAATGAGCAGTTCTTC. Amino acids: CSVEKGNNEQFF.